Following are 27 T cell receptor beta chains from one sample sequenced in a study of blood T cell repertoires in COVID-19. The method was immunoSEQ multiplex PCR; TCRdb's version includes in-frame clones alone and lacks a portion of them. In the table there are under 200,000 clones, 85% to 90% of which are singletons. The sample taken for sequencing was PBMCs or T cells enriched from blood (not recorded which). These TCRs come from a middle-aged woman in a cohort exposed to, infected with or recovered from COVID-19 (not recorded which).

This clone has just one count. The CDR3 loop reads CASSLSPGQGDTQYF. The CDR3 coding sequence is TGTGCCAGCAGTTTAAGCCCGGGGCAGGGGGATACGCAGTATTTT. The chain carries TRBV27 and TRBJ2-3; perhaps TRBD1 as D (6 bases). The CDR3 extends over 15 amino acids. Per the germline V gene, CDR1 is MNHEY and CDR2 is SMNVEV (reference sequence). V lost 2 bases, J lost 6 bases, and 15 bases lay in between.

The gene calls are TRBV11-2 and TRBJ2-5, with 9 nucleotides matching TRBD2. With V trimmed by 2 bases and J by 2 bases, 6 bases remained unmatched. The germline CDR1 and CDR2 sequences are SGHAT and FQNNGV. The CDR3 runs 16 residues. CDR3 protein: CASSLRPSGVQETQYF. The DNA of the CDR3 is TGTGCCAGCAGCTTAAGGCCTAGCGGGGTACAAGAGACCCAGTACTTC.

The chain uses TRBV6-5 and TRBJ2-2, with TRBD2 matching over 9 bases. J was trimmed by 7 bases and V by 9 bases; bases with no gene match: 12. The CDR3 consists of 15 residues. The germline V gene has CDR1 MNHEY and CDR2 SVGAGI. As DNA, the CDR3 is TGTGCCAGTGCCCCCGGACTAGCGTACGGCGGGGAGCTGTTTTTT. It specifies CASAPGLAYGGELFF.

This chain links TRBV13 with TRBJ1-2; possibly TRBD1 for D (5 bases). CDR1 is PRHDT, CDR2 FYEKMQ, per germline (reference sequence). The CDR3 is made up of 13 amino acids. V was trimmed by 8 bases and J by 2 bases, leaving 12 bases between them. CDR3 amino acids: CASSQGPNYGYTF. CDR3 nucleotide sequence: TGTGCCAGCTCCCAGGGCCCAAACTATGGCTACACCTTC.

The J gene is TRBJ1-1, the V gene TRBV21-1. TRBV21-1 counts as a pseudogene. The CDR3 loop spans 15 amino acids. Here the CDR3 reads CASSKDRGVRSEAFF. CDR3 nucleotide sequence: TGTGCCAGCAGCAAAGATCGGGGGGTGAGATCTGAAGCTTTCTTT.

J is TRBJ2-3 and V is TRBV6-5; D gene unclear. CDR3 length equals 13 residues. V was trimmed by 5 bases and J by 4 bases, leaving 10 bases between them. CDR1 and CDR2 (germline): MNHEY, SVGAGI. CDR3 region: CASSPKPADTQYF. Written as DNA, the CDR3 is TGTGCCAGCAGTCCAAAGCCGGCAGATACGCAGTATTTT.

V and J are TRBV7-8 and TRBJ1-1; 9 bases align to TRBD1. The CDR3 runs to 17 residues. With V trimmed by 4 bases and J by 1 base, 10 bases remained unmatched. Germline values: CDR1 SGHVS, CDR2 FQNEAQ. Here the CDR3 reads CASSSRNRGLKNTEAFF. DNA of the CDR3: TGTGCCAGCAGCTCCCGGAACAGGGGGCTGAAGAACACTGAAGCTTTCTTT.

This clone showed up just a few times. The rearrangement uses TRBV5-5 and TRBJ2-3, with D unclear. Germline V gene data show CDR1 as SGHKS and CDR2 as YYEKEE (reference sequence). V was cut by 3 bases and J by 6 bases, with 14 bases left in between. The CDR3 sequence is 14 residues long. As DNA, the CDR3 is TGTGCCAGCAGCTGGTTTCCAGTCAGGGATACGCAGTATTTT. This codes for CASSWFPVRDTQYF.

The V gene is TRBV7-9, the J gene TRBJ1-3; tentative D call: TRBD1 (5 bases). V was clipped by 3 bases and J by 0 bases, with 9 bases between them. Germline CDR1 reads SEHNR; CDR2 reads FQNEAQ (reference sequence). The CDR3 totals 15 residues. CDR3 sequence (DNA): TGTGCCAGCAGCTTCAGGGAGGGCTCTGGAAACACCATATATTTT. Its translation is CASSFREGSGNTIYF.

V usage is TRBV27 and J usage is TRBJ2-1; 9 bases align to TRBD2. Unmatched junction bases numbered 6, after V lost 3 bases and J lost 6 bases. Germline assignment: CDR1 MNHEY and CDR2 SMNVEV (reference sequence). This CDR3 region has 15 residues. The CDR3 DNA sequence: TGTGCCAGCAGTTTTGCCGGCGGGGGGGCCAATGAGCAGTTCTTC. As protein: CASSFAGGGANEQFF.

The sample holds one count of this clone. The V and J genes are TRBV5-1 and TRBJ1-5; tentative D call: TRBD1 (6 bases). CDR1 and CDR2 from the germline V gene are SGHRS and YFSETQ. With 0 bases removed from V and 7 bases from J, the gap between germline ends came to 17 bases. This CDR3 has 16 residues. CDR3 nucleotides: TGCGCCAGCAGCTTGGGGAGTGGGGGGGCTGGACAGCCCCAGCATTTT. This sequence encodes CASSLGSGGAGQPQHF.

The chain links TRBV24-1 to TRBJ1-5, with a weak D call TRBD1 (5 bases). The CDR3 loop spans 15 amino acids. V dropped 4 bases and J dropped 1 base, with 10 bases sitting between them. Germline V gene lookup returns CDR1 KGHDR and CDR2 SFDVKD. The CDR3 loop is CATSDPGLSNQPQHF. CDR3 bases: TGTGCCACCAGTGACCCAGGGCTAAGCAATCAGCCCCAGCATTTT.

About this clone: Other DNA sequences in the sample encode the same CDR3. J is TRBJ2-7 and V is TRBV5-6; TRBD1 is a possible D gene (5 bases). Trimming took 4 bases from V and 0 from J, leaving 14 bases between them. This CDR3 spans 15 amino acids. Germline values: CDR1 SGHDT, CDR2 YYEEEE. The CDR3 DNA is TGTGCCAGCAGCAGGGGTGGTGGGGCCTCCTACGAGCAGTACTTC. This translates into CASSRGGGASYEQYF.

The J gene is TRBJ2-7, the V gene TRBV2, with TRBD2 matching 12 bases. This CDR3 comprises 16 residues. The ends lost 6 bases at V and 2 bases at J; junction bases unmatched: 8. Germline V gene sequence: CDR1 SNHLY, CDR2 FYNNEI. CDR3 sequence (DNA): TGTGCCAGCAGGGGTGGACTAGCGGGGATAACCTACGAGCAGTACTTC. This gives the protein CASRGGLAGITYEQYF.

The chain recombines TRBV5-1 with TRBJ1-6; possible D gene TRBD1, 6 bases. V was shortened by 6 bases and J by 0 bases, with 13 bases between the two germline ends. The CDR3 is made up of 16 amino acids. CDR1 is SGHRS, CDR2 YFSETQ, per germline. CDR3 nucleotides: TGCGCCAGCATCCCAGGGGATAGCTCCTATAATTCACCCCTCCACTTT. Residues: CASIPGDSSYNSPLHF.

The CDR3 is CASKYRDNPNEKLFF. DNA of the CDR3: TGTGCCAGCAAGTACCGTGACAATCCTAATGAAAAACTGTTTTTT. This chain connects TRBV27 to TRBJ1-4; D is unclear. V dropped 7 bases and J dropped 3 bases, with 15 bases sitting between them. Per germline, CDR1 MNHEY and CDR2 SMNVEV (reference sequence). The CDR3 is made up of 15 amino acids.

Concerning this clone: The same CDR3 can be traced to other DNA sequences in this sample. The chain combines TRBV7-9 with TRBJ1-5; no clear D gene. The germline CDR1 and CDR2 sequences are SEHNR and FQNEAQ (reference sequence). The CDR3 is 12 residues long. Deletions cut 5 bases from V and 0 bases from J, with 2 bases between. CDR3 protein: CASSLSNQPQHF. Here the CDR3 DNA reads TGTGCCAGCAGCCTTAGCAATCAGCCCCAGCATTTT.

This chain uses TRBV21-1 with TRBJ1-3; the listed D gene, TRBD1, was not tested against the DNA. TRBV21-1 is deemed a pseudogene. The CDR3 has 18 residues. The CDR3 DNA reads TGTGCCAGCAGCATACCGGACCTCTCAAACAGGTGGTCGTACACCATATATTTT. It translates to CASSIPDLSNRWSYTIYF.

This clone was seen a few times. The rearrangement links TRBV6-5 to TRBJ1-1; 9 bases align to TRBD1. This CDR3 has 15 amino acids. The V and J ends lost 0 bases and 5 bases, in that order; junction bases with no gene match: 4. Germline CDR1 is MNHEY and CDR2 is SVGAGI. CDR3 in amino acids: CASSYSGTGRTEAFF. CDR3 coding DNA: TGTGCCAGCAGTTACTCCGGGACAGGGAGGACTGAAGCTTTCTTT.

The chain employs TRBV6-2 or TRBV6-3 and TRBJ2-6; a weak D match, TRBD1 (5 bases). The ends were cut back, 5 bases at V and 0 bases at J, with 8 bases in the middle. There are 15 residues in the CDR3. Germline CDR1 is MNHEY and CDR2 is SVGEGT. CDR3 DNA: TGTGCCAGCAGTAAGGGGTACTCTGGGGCCAACGTCCTGACTTTC. It codes for CASSKGYSGANVLTF.

The genes are TRBV5-1 and TRBJ1-1; TRBD1 matches at 7 bases. The CDR3 runs 14 residues. Germline CDR1 and CDR2: SGHRS and YFSETQ. V shed 0 bases and J 5 bases; nucleotides not matched to a gene: 4. The CDR3 DNA reads TGCGCCAGCAGCTTGGGAGGGGGCGGAACTGAAGCTTTCTTT. Translated, it gives CASSLGGGGTEAFF.

Concerning this clone itself: Other DNA sequences within the sample encode an identical CDR3. The chain links TRBV5-1 to TRBJ1-1, with 9 positions matching TRBD1. The CDR3 is made up of 15 amino acids. The V gene's germline CDR1 is SGHRS and CDR2 YFSETQ. V lost 4 bases and J lost 1; bases outside the gene matches: 5. The CDR3, as DNA: TGCGCCAGCAGCCTACGACAGGGGGGGAACACTGAAGCTTTCTTT. Translated, it gives CASSLRQGGNTEAFF.

The genes are TRBV3-1 (or the pseudogene TRBV3-2) and TRBJ2-7; 8 bases line up with TRBD2. CDR3 length: 15 amino acids. Germline V gene data show CDR1 as LGHDT and CDR2 as YNNKEL (reference sequence). The J segment lost 3 bases and the V segment lost 1 base, leaving 5 bases of the junction unmatched. The CDR3 DNA sequence: TGTGCCAGCAGCCAAGCGGCTAGCGGGTACTACGAGCAGTACTTC. Its translation: CASSQAASGYYEQYF.

The rearrangement joins TRBV6-5 to TRBJ1-1; the match to TRBD1 covers 7 bases. Germline CDR1 is MNHEY and CDR2 is SVGAGI. This CDR3 comprises 13 residues. Trimming at V came to 7 bases and at J to 7 bases, leaving 9 bases not matched to a gene. CDR3 bases: TGTGCCAGCACCCTCAGAGGGACAGATGAAGCTTTCTTT. Residues: CASTLRGTDEAFF.

The chain joins TRBV4-1 to TRBJ2-2; TRBD2 agrees at 9 bases. V lost 1 base, J lost 4 bases, and 10 bases stayed unmatched. The germline V gene encodes CDR1 MGHRA and CDR2 YSYEKL. CDR3 length equals 18 residues. CDR3 loop: CASSQAPAGGLRTGELFF. CDR3 DNA sequence: TGCGCCAGCAGCCAAGCCCCAGCGGGGGGACTGCGCACCGGGGAGCTGTTTTTT.

V gene TRBV4-1 combines with J gene TRBJ1-6, with a tentative D call TRBD1 (6 bases). Germline-derived CDR1 and CDR2 are MGHRA and YSYEKL. Trimming took 1 base from V and 9 from J, leaving 19 bases between them. The CDR3 spans 17 residues. The CDR3 coding sequence is TGCGCCAGCAGCCAAGTCCCCATCAAACAGGGACCTTCACCCCTCCACTTT. Residues: CASSQVPIKQGPSPLHF.

V usage is TRBV11-2 and J usage is TRBJ2-7; D ambiguous. CDR3 size: 12 residues. Germline V lookup: CDR1 SGHAT, CDR2 FQNNGV. V was clipped by 1 base and J by 5 bases, with 6 bases between them. The CDR3 protein is CASSLVSDEQYF. CDR3 DNA sequence: TGTGCCAGCAGCTTAGTTTCGGACGAGCAGTACTTC.